This note documents a single TCR beta chain sequence. Its antigen specificity is not known. No base quality values were provided; no much bigger clone lies one nucleotide off. Trimming removed 4 bases from V and 3 bases from J; the gene matches leave 4 bases unexplained. For CDR1 and CDR2, the germline V gene lists MDHEN and SYDVKM. The CDR3 holds 16 amino acids from the cysteine to the phenylalanine. The DNA shown is the 48-base CDR3, in frame from base 1. The sample belongs to a study of Ad26.COV2.S vaccination and SARS-CoV-2 variants (dated by TCRdb to the early 2020s). Background on the whole study: Donors in the vaccine arm were drawn from COV1001, a phase I-IIa trial of Ad26.COV2.S in healthy adults that was multicentre, randomized, double-blind and placebo-controlled. Investigators remained blinded to trial group allocation during experiments and outcome assessment. Participants in the trial were split at random into five groups of five each, receiving low-dose or high-dose Ad26.COV2.S once or twice, or else placebo on both occasions. Sequencing of the TCRbeta repertoire served to evaluate the specificity and breadth of SARS-CoV-2-reactive T cell receptors following Ad26.COV2.S vaccination. The TCR-sequenced set comprised about 32 samples: around 20 Ad26.COV2.S vaccine recipients, 5 placebo recipients and 8 SARS-CoV-2 convalescent individuals. Ad26.COV2.S was administered intramuscularly at 5 x 10^10 or 1 x 10^11 viral particles, either as a single shot or as two shots given 56 days apart. Here is what the overall study found, with its caveats: The authors noted that the TCR breadth and depth analyses may have underestimated total T cell responses. Spike-specific TCR breadth was higher in Ad26.COV2.S recipients than in placebo recipients (P = 0.0014). Non-spike TCR breadth was comparable between vaccine and placebo recipients, consistent with the vaccine containing only spike. The study was not powered for comparison of responses between vaccine doses or regimens. After vaccination, spike-specific CD8+ and CD4+ T cell responses were reported to show substantial breadth.

Taken with the paper, the label for treatment or condition translates to: roughly 19 received Ad26.COV2.S at low or high dose, single or two shots; a few received placebo; per-sample allocation not given. For vaccine and placebo recipients, repertoires were sequenced using samples collected on day 63 after the first injection. Between 29 July and 7 August 2020, Cohort 1b enrolled some 25 adults aged 18-55 years at one site in Boston, USA. Ad26.COV2.S was a replication-incompetent adenovirus type 26 vector expressing a prefusion-stabilized SARS-CoV-2 spike protein from the original Wuhan strain. TCRbeta CDR3 regions were sequenced with the immunoSEQ Assay. After extraction, genomic DNA underwent amplification by bias-controlled multiplex PCR, followed by high-throughput sequencing. The paper's processing steps were these. Collapsing and filtering of sequences were performed to quantify the absolute abundance of each unique TCRbeta CDR3 region. T cell fraction was estimated by normalization of TCRbeta template counts to usable DNA, with usable DNA being measured through amplification of reference genes present in all nucleated cells. Repertoire TCRs were annotated as SARS-CoV-2-specific by exact matching of V gene, CDR3 amino acid sequence and J gene to a known reactive TCR set. The reference SARS-CoV-2 TCR set was obtained from MIRA and was filtered for enrichment in COVID-19-positive ImmuneCODE repertoires, whereby public or cross-reactive TCRs were removed. Drawing on the MIRA antigens, annotated TCRs were analysed further at the level of specific ORF or position within ORF. Breadth was defined as annotated unique rearrangements over total unique productive rearrangements; depth was the summed frequency of those rearrangements. TCR breadth was compared between groups using two-sided Wilcoxon rank-sum tests. TCRdb holds this immuneACCESS table with in-frame rearrangements only. Some clones are missing; in checked studies, unresolved V genes explain under half, and the rest has no known cause. V and J calls plus clone size are reproduced from that table; the DNA served to infer D and trimming. The sample has 450,000 to 550,000 clones on record, roughly 89% of them singletons. Together, the top ten hold around 2.5% of the sample.

The sequence joins TRBV28 to TRBJ2-2, with 11 central nucleotides matching TRBD1. Source: peripheral blood, taken in a trial of Ad26.COV2.S vaccine versus placebo. The TCR originated in a person between 18 and 60 years old who received the Ad26.COV2.S COVID-19 vaccine or a placebo. The DNA is TGTGCCAGCAGTTCGAGGGACAGGGGGTACACCGGGGAGCTGTTTTTT. Its protein reads: CASSSRDRGYTGELFF.